This T cell receptor beta chain was found in a study of vaccination and CD4 T cells after COVID-19. Across the whole study: PCR on nasal swabs identified SARS-CoV-2 in convalescent patients, of whom several were mild and one severe. The post-COVID sampling time was a median 101 days after diagnosis, ranging from 35 to 161.

As for this clonotype: No antigen is known for it. One end of the junction varies from germline; a read error may be responsible.

With the Oncomine TCR Beta short-read assay, DNA from cultured CD4+ T cells was sequenced. Genomic DNA from cultured CD4+ T cells was extracted. TCRdb re-derived calls from the PCR reads in MiXCR, one entry per CDR3 protein. The top ten hold about 4.3% of the sample, which has around 25,000 distinct CDR3 sequences, 40% to 55% seen once. This CDR3 region has 15 residues. In germline, CDR1 is DFQATT, CDR2 SNEGSKA (reference sequence). Documented time point: late sampling 161 to 241 days after vaccination in a few convalescent patients. Treatment of the sample: 10-day PBMC culture with coronavirus spike peptide pools or control peptides (ViraFEST assay). Each well held more than 1.5 million PBMCs in IL-2 (about 9.6 IU/ml) medium with approximately 10 ug/ml peptide pools.

The chain recombines TRBV20-1 with TRBJ2-7; D possibly matches TRBD1 or TRBD2 (6 bases each). The sequence derives from a human donor who had recovered from COVID-19. Material: CD4+ T cells from blood, cultured in vitro, obtained about 7 months after SARS-CoV-2 vaccination. The DNA for the CDR3 is TGCAGTGCGAGAGCGCGGGCGGGACACTCCTACGAGCAGTACTTC. It is translated as CSARARAGHSYEQYF.